This section outlines one T cell receptor (beta chain) sequence together with its context. When the RNA was reverse transcribed, random hexamers were used with an input of about 0.5 to 1 ug. Amplification of TCR beta CDR3 across 54 Vbeta and 13 Jbeta was performed with immunoSEQ multiplex PCR. MiXCR, run by TCRdb on the immunoSEQ multiplex PCR reads, gives a single entry per CDR3 protein. The sample has roughly 200,000 distinct CDR3 sequences; roughly 94% are singletons. These data originate in a study of CD8 T cells in Susac syndrome. V lost 0 bases and J 5 bases, leaving 7 bases between the germline ends. Per germline, CDR1 ENHRY and CDR2 SYGVKD. The CDR3 totals 13 residues. Sequencing targeted TCR beta in blood CD8+ and CD4+ T cells. Controls were healthy donors chosen to match patients in age and sex. TEMRA cells were enriched by FACS, while CD8+ and CD4+ T cells were obtained through a negative isolation that was performed magnetically.

This sequence was found in a human donor in good health. This rearrangement joins TRBV10-3 to TRBJ1-2, with no clear D. Input material: CD4+ T cells from PBMCs. The CDR3, as DNA: TGTGCCATCAGTGAGTCCTTACAGTATGGCTACACCTTC. Its protein is CAISESLQYGYTF.